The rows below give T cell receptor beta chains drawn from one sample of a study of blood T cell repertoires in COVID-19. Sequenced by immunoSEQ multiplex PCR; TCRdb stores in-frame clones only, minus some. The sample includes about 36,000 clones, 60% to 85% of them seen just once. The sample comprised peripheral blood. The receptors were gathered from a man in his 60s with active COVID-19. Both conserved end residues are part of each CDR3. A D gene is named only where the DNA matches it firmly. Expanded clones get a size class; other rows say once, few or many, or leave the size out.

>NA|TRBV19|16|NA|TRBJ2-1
TGTGCCAGTAGTCCCCAGCGGGTGACGCCCTACAATGAGCAGTTCTTC
CASSPQRVTPYNEQFF
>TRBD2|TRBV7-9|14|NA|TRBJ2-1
TGTGCCAGCAGCTTAGCGGGAGGGCCGTATGAGCAGTTCTTC
CASSLAGGPYEQFF
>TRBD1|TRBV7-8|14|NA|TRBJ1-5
TGTGCCAGCAGCCCTGGGACAGCTAATCAGCCCCAGCATTTT
CASSPGTANQPQHF
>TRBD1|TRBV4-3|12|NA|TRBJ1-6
TGCGCCAGCCAGGGACAGGGATCACCCCTCCACTTT
CASQGQGSPLHF
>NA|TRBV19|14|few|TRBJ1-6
TGTGCCAGTAGCCCAGGACAGATGAATTCACCCCTCCACTTT
CASSPGQMNSPLHF
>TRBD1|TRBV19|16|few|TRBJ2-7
TGTGCCAGTAGTATAGAAGGAGGACAGGGAGACTACGAGCAGTACTTC
CASSIEGGQGDYEQYF
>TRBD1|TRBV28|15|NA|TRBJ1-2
TGTGCCAGCACCGATCGACAGGGAGATTACTATGGCTACACCTTC
CASTDRQGDYYGYTF
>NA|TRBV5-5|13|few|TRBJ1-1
TGTGCCAGCAGCTTAGAGGTGAACACTGAAGCTTTCTTT
CASSLEVNTEAFF
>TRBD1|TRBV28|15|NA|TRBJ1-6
TGTGCCAGCCGGGGACAGGGACAGGGGAATTCACCCCTCCACTTT
CASRGQGQGNSPLHF
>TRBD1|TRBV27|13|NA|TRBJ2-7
TGTGCCAGCAAGGGGACAGGGGTCTACGAGCAGTACTTC
CASKGTGVYEQYF
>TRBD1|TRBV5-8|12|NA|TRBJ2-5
TGTGCCAGCAGCCCTGGACAGGATTCGAGTTACTTC
CASSPGQDSSYF
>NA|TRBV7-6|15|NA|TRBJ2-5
TGTGCCAGCAGACCCGGTTGGGCCGGCCAAGAGACCCAGTACTTC
CASRPGWAGQETQYF
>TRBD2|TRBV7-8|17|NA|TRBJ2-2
TGTGCCAGCAGCTCCCGTAGACTAGCGGGGAACACCGGGGAGCTGTTTTTT
CASSSRRLAGNTGELFF
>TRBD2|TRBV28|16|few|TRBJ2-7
TGTGCCAGCAGTGTAGAGGGACTAGCGGGAAAGTACGAGCAGTACTTC
CASSVEGLAGKYEQYF
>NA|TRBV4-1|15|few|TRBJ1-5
TGCGCCAGCAGCCAACTGGGGGCTGGCAATCAGCCCCAGCATTTT
CASSQLGAGNQPQHF
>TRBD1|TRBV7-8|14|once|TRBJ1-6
TGTGCCAGCAGCGCGGACAGGGCATGGGCACCCCTCCACTTT
CASSADRAWAPLHF
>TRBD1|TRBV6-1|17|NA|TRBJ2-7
TGTGCCAGCAGTGAAGCCTGGGACAGGGGGACCCCCTACGAGCAGTACTTC
CASSEAWDRGTPYEQYF
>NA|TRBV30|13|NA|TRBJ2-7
TGTGCCTGGAGTGTAAGGGGCAGCTACGAGCAGTACTTC
CAWSVRGSYEQYF
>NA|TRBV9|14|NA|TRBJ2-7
TGTGCCAGCAGCCCTCGACTTGGCAGCTACGAGCAGTACTTC
CASSPRLGSYEQYF
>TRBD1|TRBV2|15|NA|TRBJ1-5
TGTGCCAGCAGCAGGGACAGTCAGGCAAATCAGCCCCAGCATTTT
CASSRDSQANQPQHF
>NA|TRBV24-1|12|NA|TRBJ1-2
TGTGCCACCAGTGACGGGGGCTATGGCTACACCTTC
CATSDGGYGYTF
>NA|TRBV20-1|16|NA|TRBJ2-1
TGCAGTGCTAGTTCCCTTAGCAGAGGCTCCTACAATGAGCAGTTCTTC
CSASSLSRGSYNEQFF
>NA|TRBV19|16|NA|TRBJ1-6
TGTGCCAGTAGTTTTCAGGGGAACCTTGGCAATTCACCCCTCCACTTT
CASSFQGNLGNSPLHF
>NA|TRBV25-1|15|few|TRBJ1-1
TGTGCCAGCAGTGAAAAAGACCAGGCGCCCACTGAAGCTTTCTTT
CASSEKDQAPTEAFF
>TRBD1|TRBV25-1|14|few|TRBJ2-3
TGTGCCAGCAGTGAACAGGGGGCTTGGGATACGCAGTATTTT
CASSEQGAWDTQYF
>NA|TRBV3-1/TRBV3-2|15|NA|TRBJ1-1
TGTGCCAGCAGCCATGGGGGGTCTGGGAACACTGAAGCTTTCTTT
CASSHGGSGNTEAFF
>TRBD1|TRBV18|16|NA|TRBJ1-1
TGTGCCAGCTCACCCGGGACAGCAGAAAGGAACACTGAAGCTTTCTTT
CASSPGTAERNTEAFF
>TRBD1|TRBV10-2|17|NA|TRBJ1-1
TGCGCCAGCAGTGATCGTCAATTTAGGGGGCGACGGACTGAAGCTTTCTTT
CASSDRQFRGRRTEAFF
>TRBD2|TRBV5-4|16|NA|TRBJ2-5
TGTGCCAGCAGCCGGACTAGCGGGGGCCCCCAAGAGACCCAGTACTTC
CASSRTSGGPQETQYF
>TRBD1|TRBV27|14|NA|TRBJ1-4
TGTGCCAGCAGTGTGACAGGGTCTAATGAAAAACTGTTTTTT
CASSVTGSNEKLFF
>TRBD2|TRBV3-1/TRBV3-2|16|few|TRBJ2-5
TGTGCCAGCAGCCTTAGGACTAGCGGGACATGGGAGACCCAGTACTTC
CASSLRTSGTWETQYF
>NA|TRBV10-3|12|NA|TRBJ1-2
TGTGCCATCAGGACAGGTAGCAATGGCTACACCTTC
CAIRTGSNGYTF
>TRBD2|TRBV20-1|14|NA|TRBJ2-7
TGCAGTGCTAGTCTAGCGGGACCCTCCTACGAGCAGTACTTC
CSASLAGPSYEQYF
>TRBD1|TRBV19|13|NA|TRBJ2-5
TGTGCCAGTGCGACAGGGGGCGCTTCGACCCAGTACTTC
CASATGGASTQYF
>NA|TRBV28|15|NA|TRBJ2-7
TGTGCCAGCATGTCTGTCGAACTAACATTACGAGGACAGTACTTC
CASMSVELTLRGQYF
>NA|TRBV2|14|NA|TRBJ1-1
TGTGCCAGCAGACCCACACAGTCGAACACTGAAGCTTTCTTT
CASRPTQSNTEAFF
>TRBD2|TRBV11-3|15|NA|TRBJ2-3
TGTGCCAGCAGCTTCTTCGGGGGGGACGCAGATACGCAGTATTTT
CASSFFGGDADTQYF
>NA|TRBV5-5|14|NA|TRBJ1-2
TGTGCCAGCAGCTTTGGCGGGGCTAACTATGGCTACACCTTC
CASSFGGANYGYTF
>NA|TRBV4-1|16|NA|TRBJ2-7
TGCGCCAGCAGCCAAGTAATAGGACTTAGCTCCTACGAGCAGTACTTC
CASSQVIGLSSYEQYF
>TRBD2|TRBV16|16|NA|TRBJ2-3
TGTGCCAGCAGCCAATGGGAGGGGCTGGACACAGATACGCAGTATTTT
CASSQWEGLDTDTQYF
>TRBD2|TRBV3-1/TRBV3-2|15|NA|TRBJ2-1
TGTGCCAGCAGCCCGACTAGCGGGAGGGGCAATGAGCAGTTCTTC
CASSPTSGRGNEQFF
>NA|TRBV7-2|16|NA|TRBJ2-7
TGTGCCAGCAGCTGGCCGGGACAATCTAACTCCTACGAGCAGTACTTC
CASSWPGQSNSYEQYF
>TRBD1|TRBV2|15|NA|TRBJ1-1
TGTGCCAGCAGTTCCCTCGGGACAGTCGGATCTGAAGCTTTCTTT
CASSSLGTVGSEAFF
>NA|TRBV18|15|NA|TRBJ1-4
TGTGCCAGCTCACCTCGCGGAGGACAGAATGAAAAACTGTTTTTT
CASSPRGGQNEKLFF
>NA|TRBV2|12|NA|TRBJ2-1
TGTGCCAGCAGTCTAGACCGGTTTGAGCAGTTCTTC
CASSLDRFEQFF
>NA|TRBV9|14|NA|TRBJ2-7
TGTGCCAGCGGCCCTGGCCACAGCTCCTACGAGCAGTACTTC
CASGPGHSSYEQYF
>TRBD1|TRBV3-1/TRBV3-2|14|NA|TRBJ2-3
TGTGCCAGCAGCCTGACAGGGAGCACAGATACGCAGTATTTT
CASSLTGSTDTQYF
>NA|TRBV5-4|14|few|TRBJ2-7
TGTGCCAGCAGCTTAGACACGAGCTCCTACGAGCAGTACTTC
CASSLDTSSYEQYF
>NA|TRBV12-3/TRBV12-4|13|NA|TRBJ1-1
TGTGCCAGCAGTAGAGGGGGGGGCACTGAAGCTTTCTTT
CASSRGGGTEAFF
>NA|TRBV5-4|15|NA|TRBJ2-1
TGTGCCAGCAGCTTGTCGGGGGGCGACCACAATGAGCAGTTCTTC
CASSLSGGDHNEQFF
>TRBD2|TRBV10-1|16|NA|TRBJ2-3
TGCGCCAGCAGTGAGTCGCTAGCGGGGGGTACAGATACGCAGTATTTT
CASSESLAGGTDTQYF
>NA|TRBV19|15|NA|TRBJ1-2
TGTGCCAGTAGTATAGATCTTAAGACTGTCTATGGCTACACCTTC
CASSIDLKTVYGYTF
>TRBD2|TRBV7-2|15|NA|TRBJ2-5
TGTGCCAGCAGCATCACTAGCGGGAGCGGGGAGACCCAGTACTTC
CASSITSGSGETQYF
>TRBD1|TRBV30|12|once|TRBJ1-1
TGTGCCTGGAACAGGGGGAACACTGAAGCTTTCTTT
CAWNRGNTEAFF
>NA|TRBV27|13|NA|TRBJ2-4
TGTGCCAGCAGTTTTAATCCCAAAAACATTCAGTACTTC
CASSFNPKNIQYF
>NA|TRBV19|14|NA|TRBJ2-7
TGTGCCAGTAGTATAAAGGGAGAGACGGGGGAGCAGTACTTC
CASSIKGETGEQYF
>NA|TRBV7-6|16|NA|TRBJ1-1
TGTGCCAGCAGCCCGATCGAACTGTCCTTAAACACTGAAGCTTTCTTT
CASSPIELSLNTEAFF